These T cell receptor beta chains were read from a single sample in a study of kidney transplant recipient with SARS-CoV-2 infection. TCRdb independently ran MiXCR on the reads; one entry per CDR3 protein. The sample consists of fewer than 250,000 distinct CDR3 sequences, under 30% of them appearing once. The sequences come from a blood sample, collected at baseline and on day 111 from a kidney transplant recipient. Source of these receptors: a young adult male patient who had COVID-19 and was a kidney transplant recipient. Some T cells may be supplied by the graft donor. CDR3s leave out the opening cysteine and the closing phenylalanine or tryptophan.

V | CDR3
TRBV9 | ASSATSGSYNEQF
TRBV3-1 | ASSRCHPISFSETQY
TRBV2 | ASSAGGAGGPYNEQF
TRBV25-1 | ASSPQQELGKTYGYT
TRBV7-6 | ASSNPYESRKTYGYT
TRBV6-5 | ASSYRGGGWKTEAF
TRBV7-2 | ASSESNAPGEQY
TRBV19 | ASSIEGVAGANVLT
TRBV29-1 | SVDGAGGAEQY
TRBV4-1 | ASSPLQGSLNYGYT
TRBV12-3/TRBV12-4 | ASSPGTSASGELF
TRBV6-5 | ASRRGGSEGEQY
TRBV28 | ASSLPGELF
TRBV20-1 | SPSLYEQY
TRBV12-3/TRBV12-4 | ASSGGLSFRKTYGYT
TRBV30 | AWSVQISYEQY
TRBV10-3 | AIRQAGVSHNEQF
TRBV4-1 | ASSQDHEQF
TRBV6-2/TRBV6-3 | ASSSGSGGFANTGELF
TRBV14 | ASSQGPSGNTIY
TRBV7-3 | ASSLSPTGVAF
TRBV28 | ASSLGGFYEQY
TRBV5-6 | ASLDGNSRKTYGYT